Shown below are 5 T cell receptor beta chains from a single sample sequenced in a study of shared clonotypes between healthy human individuals. Libraries were prepared by immunoSEQ multiplex PCR; TCRdb keeps only in-frame clonotypes and omits some of them. This table holds some 2.1 million clones, 90% to 95% found once. The specimen sequenced was naive CD4+ T cells sorted from blood. Described subset: CD45RA+ positively selected. These receptors all come from a man aged 18 to 30 in good health.

V usage is TRBV4-3 and J usage is TRBJ2-1; 12 bases are a match to TRBD2. This CDR3 has 18 residues. Germline lookup yields CDR1 LGHNA and CDR2 YSLEER. J was trimmed by 6 bases and V by 0 bases; bases with no gene match: 9. The CDR3 nucleotides are TGCGCCAGCAGCCAAGAGTCCAACGGACTAGCGGGAAGCAATGAGCAGTTCTTC. This translates into CASSQESNGLAGSNEQFF.

This chain connects TRBV25-1 to TRBJ1-6, with TRBD1 identical over 11 bases. CDR1 is MGHDK and CDR2 is SYGVNS in the germline V gene. The CDR3 sequence is 18 residues long. V trimming: 6 bases; J trimming: 7 bases; junction bases outside the gene matches: 14. The CDR3 DNA is TGTGCCAGCAGGCGGACAGGGGGCCTGATGAGGGAGAATTCACCCCTCCACTTT. Its translation: CASRRTGGLMRENSPLHF. The full variable domain, with the rest looked up from reference TRBV25-1 and TRBJ1-6, is EADIYQTPRYLVIGTGKKITLECSQTMGHDKMYWYQQDPGMELHLIHYSYGVNSTEKGDLSSESTVSRIRTEHFPLTLESARPSHTSQYLCASRRTGGLMRENSPLHFGNGTRLTVT.

The V call is TRBV18, the J call TRBJ1-1; 7 positions match TRBD1. The junction had 5 bases not matched to a gene; V was cut back by 0 bases and J by 1 base. The germline gives CDR1 KGHSH, CDR2 LQKENI. This CDR3 has 16 amino acids. CDR3 sequence reads: CASSPPGGQSNTEAFF. The CDR3 DNA follows: TGTGCCAGCTCACCACCGGGGGGACAGTCGAACACTGAAGCTTTCTTT.

This clone appeared a few times. The V gene is TRBV18, the J gene TRBJ2-2; D is unclear. CDR1 is KGHSH, CDR2 LQKENI, per germline. The CDR3 length is 13 residues. Trimming removed 1 base at V and 7 bases at J, with 7 bases between. The CDR3 region is CASSPRENGELFF. The CDR3, as DNA: TGTGCCAGCTCACCACGAGAGAACGGGGAGCTGTTTTTT.

The V and J genes are TRBV19 and TRBJ1-3; D possibly corresponds to TRBD1 (5 bases). The CDR3 length is 15 residues. Trimming shortened V by 6 bases and J by 0 bases, and 12 bases separated the two germline ends. Germline V gives CDR1 LNHDA, CDR2 SQIVND (reference sequence). CDR3 protein: CASSRQGGSGNTIYF. CDR3 nucleotides: TGTGCCAGTAGCCGGCAGGGAGGCTCTGGAAACACCATATATTTT.